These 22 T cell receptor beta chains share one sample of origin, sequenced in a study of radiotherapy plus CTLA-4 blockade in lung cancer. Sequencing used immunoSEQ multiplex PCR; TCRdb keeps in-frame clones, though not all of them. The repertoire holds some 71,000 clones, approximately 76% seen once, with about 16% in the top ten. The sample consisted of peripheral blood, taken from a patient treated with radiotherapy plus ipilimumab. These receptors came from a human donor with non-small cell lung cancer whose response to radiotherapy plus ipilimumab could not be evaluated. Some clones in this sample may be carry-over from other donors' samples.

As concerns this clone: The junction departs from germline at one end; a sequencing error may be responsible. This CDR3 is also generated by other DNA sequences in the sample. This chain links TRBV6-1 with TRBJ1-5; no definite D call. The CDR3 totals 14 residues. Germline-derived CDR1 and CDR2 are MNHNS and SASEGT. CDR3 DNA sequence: TGCGCCAGCAGTGAACTTCTTAGCAATCAGCCCCAGCATTTT. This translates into CASSELLSNQPQHF.

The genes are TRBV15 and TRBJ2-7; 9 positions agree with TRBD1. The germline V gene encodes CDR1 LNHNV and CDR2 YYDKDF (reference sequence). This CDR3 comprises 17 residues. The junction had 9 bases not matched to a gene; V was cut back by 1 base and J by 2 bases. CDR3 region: CATSRGLEGTGTYEQYF. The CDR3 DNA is TGTGCCACCAGCAGAGGGTTGGAAGGGACAGGGACCTACGAGCAGTACTTC.

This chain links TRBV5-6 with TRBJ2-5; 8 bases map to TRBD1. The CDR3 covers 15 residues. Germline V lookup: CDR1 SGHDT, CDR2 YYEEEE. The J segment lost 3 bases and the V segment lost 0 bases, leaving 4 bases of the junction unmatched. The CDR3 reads CASSLARTGKETQYF. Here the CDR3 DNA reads TGTGCCAGCAGCTTGGCAAGGACAGGGAAAGAGACCCAGTACTTC. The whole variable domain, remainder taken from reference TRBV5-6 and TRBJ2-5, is DAGVTQSPTHLIKTRGQQVTLRCSPKSGHDTVSWYQQALGQGPQFIFQYYEEEERQRGNFPDRFSGHQFPNYSSELNVNALLLGDSALYLCASSLARTGKETQYFGPGTRLLVL.

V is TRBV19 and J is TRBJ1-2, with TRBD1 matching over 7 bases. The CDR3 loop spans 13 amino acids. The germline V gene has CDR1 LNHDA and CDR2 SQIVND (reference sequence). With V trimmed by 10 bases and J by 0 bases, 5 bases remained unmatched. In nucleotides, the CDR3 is TGTGCCAACCGGGACAGTACTAACTATGGCTACACCTTC. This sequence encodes CANRDSTNYGYTF. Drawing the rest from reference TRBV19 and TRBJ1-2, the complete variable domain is DGGITQSPKYLFRKEGQNVTLSCEQNLNHDAMYWYRQDPGQGLRLIYYSQIVNDFQKGDIAEGYSVSREKKESFPLTVTSAQKNPTAFYLCANRDSTNYGYTFGSGTRLTVV.

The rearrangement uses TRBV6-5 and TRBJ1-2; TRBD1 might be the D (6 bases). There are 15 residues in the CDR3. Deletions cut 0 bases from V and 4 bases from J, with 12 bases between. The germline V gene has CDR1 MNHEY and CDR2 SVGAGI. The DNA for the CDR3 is TGTGCCAGCAGTTACTCGGAGGGGGGGAGCTATGGCTACACCTTC. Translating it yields CASSYSEGGSYGYTF.

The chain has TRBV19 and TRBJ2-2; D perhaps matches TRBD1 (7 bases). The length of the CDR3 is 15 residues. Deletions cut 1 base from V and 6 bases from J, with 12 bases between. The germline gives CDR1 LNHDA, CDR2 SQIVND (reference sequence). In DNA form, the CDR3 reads TGTGCCAGTAGTATAGTAGGAGGGGGCCCCGGGGAGCTGTTTTTT. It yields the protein CASSIVGGGPGELFF.

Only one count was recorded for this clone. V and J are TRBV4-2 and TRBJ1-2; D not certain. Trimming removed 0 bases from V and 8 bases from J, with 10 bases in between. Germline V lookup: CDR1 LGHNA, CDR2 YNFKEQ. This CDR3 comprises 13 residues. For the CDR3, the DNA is TGTGCCAGCAGCCAAGATCGGCTCGGGGGCTACACCTTC. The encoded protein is CASSQDRLGGYTF.

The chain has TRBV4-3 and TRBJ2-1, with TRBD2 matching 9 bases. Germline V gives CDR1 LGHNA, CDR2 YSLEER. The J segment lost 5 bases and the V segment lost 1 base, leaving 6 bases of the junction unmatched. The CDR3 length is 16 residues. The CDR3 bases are TGCGCCAGCAGCCAAGTCCCTAGCGGGGCAGACAATGAGCAGTTCTTC. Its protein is CASSQVPSGADNEQFF.

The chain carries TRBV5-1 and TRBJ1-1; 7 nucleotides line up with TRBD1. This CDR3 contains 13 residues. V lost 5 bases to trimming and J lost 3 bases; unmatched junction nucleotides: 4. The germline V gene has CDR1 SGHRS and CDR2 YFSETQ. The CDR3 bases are TGCGCCAGCAGATGGGACAGCTACACTGAAGCTTTCTTT. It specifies CASRWDSYTEAFF.

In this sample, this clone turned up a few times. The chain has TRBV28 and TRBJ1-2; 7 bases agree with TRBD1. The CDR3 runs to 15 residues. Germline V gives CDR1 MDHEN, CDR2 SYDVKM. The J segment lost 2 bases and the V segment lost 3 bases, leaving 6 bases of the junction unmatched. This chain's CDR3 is CASSFDRVENYGYTF. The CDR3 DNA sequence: TGTGCCAGCAGTTTTGACAGGGTGGAAAACTATGGCTACACCTTC.

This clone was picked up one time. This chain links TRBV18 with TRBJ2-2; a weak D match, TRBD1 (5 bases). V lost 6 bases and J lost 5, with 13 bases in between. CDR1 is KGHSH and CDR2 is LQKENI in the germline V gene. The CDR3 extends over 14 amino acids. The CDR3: CASSASGITGELFF. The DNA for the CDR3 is TGTGCCAGCTCCGCTTCAGGGATTACCGGGGAGCTGTTTTTT.

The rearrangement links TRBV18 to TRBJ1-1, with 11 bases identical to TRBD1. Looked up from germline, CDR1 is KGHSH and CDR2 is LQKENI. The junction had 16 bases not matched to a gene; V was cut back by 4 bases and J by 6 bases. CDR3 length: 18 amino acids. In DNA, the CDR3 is TGTGCCAGCTCACTCGGACAGGGGGCGCGGGCGGGGGGTGCTGAAGCTTTCTTT. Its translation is CASSLGQGARAGGAEAFF.

The CDR3 sequence: CASSLEKLVETQYF. In DNA form, the CDR3 reads TGTGCCAGCAGCTTGGAGAAGTTAGTCGAGACCCAGTACTTC. The J gene is TRBJ2-5, the V gene TRBV5-4; D gene ambiguous. V was trimmed by 0 bases and J by 5 bases, leaving 11 bases between them. This CDR3 is 14 amino acids long. Per the germline V gene, CDR1 is SGHNT and CDR2 is YYREEE (reference sequence).

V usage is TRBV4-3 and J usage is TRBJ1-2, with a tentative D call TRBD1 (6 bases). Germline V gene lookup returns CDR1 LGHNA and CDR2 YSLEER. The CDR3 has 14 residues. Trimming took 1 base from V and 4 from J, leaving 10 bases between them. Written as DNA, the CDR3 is TGCGCCAGCAGCCAAGTGGGGGCAATCTATGGCTACACCTTC. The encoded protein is CASSQVGAIYGYTF.

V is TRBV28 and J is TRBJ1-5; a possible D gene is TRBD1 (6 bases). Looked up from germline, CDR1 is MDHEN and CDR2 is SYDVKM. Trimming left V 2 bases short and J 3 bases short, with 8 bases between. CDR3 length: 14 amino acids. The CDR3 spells CASSLRTDNQPQHF. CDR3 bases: TGTGCCAGCAGTTTAAGGACAGACAATCAGCCCCAGCATTTT.

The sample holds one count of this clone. This CDR3 is CASSFGDRGNQPQHF. The CDR3 DNA reads as TGTGCCAGCAGCTTTGGGGACAGGGGGAATCAGCCCCAGCATTTT. The V and J genes are TRBV7-9 and TRBJ1-5; 11 nucleotides agree with TRBD1. The CDR3 totals 15 residues. Germline V gene sequence: CDR1 SEHNR, CDR2 FQNEAQ (reference sequence). V lost 3 bases, J lost 4 bases, and 2 bases stayed unmatched. Complete variable domain (other parts from reference TRBV7-9 and TRBJ1-5): DTGVSQNPRHKITKRGQNVTFRCDPISEHNRLYWYRQTLGQGPEFLTYFQNEAQLEKSRLLSDRFSAERPKGSFSTLEIQRTEQGDSAMYLCASSFGDRGNQPQHFGDGTRLSIL.

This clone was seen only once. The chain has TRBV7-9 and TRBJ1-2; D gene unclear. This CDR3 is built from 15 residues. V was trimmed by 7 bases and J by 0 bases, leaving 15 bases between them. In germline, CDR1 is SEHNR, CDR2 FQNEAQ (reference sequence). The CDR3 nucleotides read TGTGCCAGCACCCAAGAGCAGGCGCCTAACTATGGCTACACCTTC. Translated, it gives CASTQEQAPNYGYTF.

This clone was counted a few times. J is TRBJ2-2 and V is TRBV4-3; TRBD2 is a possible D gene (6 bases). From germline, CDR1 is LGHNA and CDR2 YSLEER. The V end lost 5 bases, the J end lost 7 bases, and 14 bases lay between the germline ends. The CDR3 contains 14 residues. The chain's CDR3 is CASSLEGRDGELFF. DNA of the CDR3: TGCGCCAGCAGCTTGGAGGGGCGCGACGGGGAGCTGTTTTTT.

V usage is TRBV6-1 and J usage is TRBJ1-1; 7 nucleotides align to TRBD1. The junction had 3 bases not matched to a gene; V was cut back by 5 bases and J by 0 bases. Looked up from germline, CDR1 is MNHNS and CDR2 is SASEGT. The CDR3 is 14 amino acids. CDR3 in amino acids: CASSTGQMNTEAFF. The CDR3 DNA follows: TGTGCCAGCAGTACGGGACAGATGAACACTGAAGCTTTCTTT.

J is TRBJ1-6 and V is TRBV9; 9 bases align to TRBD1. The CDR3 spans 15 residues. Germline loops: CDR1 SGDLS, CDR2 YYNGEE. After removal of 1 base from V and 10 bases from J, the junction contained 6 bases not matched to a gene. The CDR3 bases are TGTGCCAGCAGCGTAACCGGACAGGGGAACTCACCCCTCCACTTT. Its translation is CASSVTGQGNSPLHF.

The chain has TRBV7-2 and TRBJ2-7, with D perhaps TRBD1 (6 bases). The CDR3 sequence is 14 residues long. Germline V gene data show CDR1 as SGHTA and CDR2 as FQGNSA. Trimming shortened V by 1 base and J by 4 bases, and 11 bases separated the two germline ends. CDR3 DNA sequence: TGTGCCAGCAGCTTAGGGGCGACAGGTTACGAGCAGTACTTC. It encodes CASSLGATGYEQYF.

The CDR3 here is CASSERGNQPQHF. CDR3 DNA sequence: TGTGCCAGCAGTGAACGAGGGAATCAGCCCCAGCATTTT. V usage is TRBV2 and J usage is TRBJ1-5, with no clear D. The ends were cut back, 2 bases at V and 4 bases at J, with 6 bases in the middle. CDR1 is SNHLY, CDR2 FYNNEI, per germline. This CDR3 region has 13 residues.